This T cell receptor (beta chain) was recorded in a study of T cells after yellow fever vaccination. UMIs were added to TCR cDNA along with a universal primer site when it was made by 5'RACE template switching. TCRdb reprocessed the 5' RACE reads with MiXCR, giving one entry per CDR3 protein. The repertoire holds 150,000 or so distinct CDR3 sequences, with under 7.5% as singletons. The J segment lost 8 bases and the V segment lost 3 bases, leaving 10 bases of the junction unmatched. There are 16 residues in the CDR3. Germline V gives CDR1 MGHRA, CDR2 YSYEKL. The TCR sequence derives from a man between 18 and 35 years old who received the YFV17D yellow fever vaccine. The rearrangement links TRBV4-1 to TRBJ1-4, with TRBD1 matching over 9 bases. Material: CD4+ T cells sorted from PBMCs, obtained about 5 days after the first yellow fever vaccination. The CDR3 reads CASSQPPGQGREKLFF. The CDR3 bases are TGCGCCAGCAGCCAGCCACCGGGACAGGGTAGGGAAAAACTGTTTTTT.